The 10 T cell receptor beta chains below all came from one sample that was sequenced in a study of blood T cell dynamics during melanoma immunotherapy. As for time point: week 3, after first cycle of checkpoint inhibitor. Profiling relied on immunoSEQ multiplex PCR, and the TCRdb table lists in-frame clones only, not all of them. Of about 11,000 clones in the sample, 70% to 90% were seen once. Here the sequenced sample was blood, taken from a patient treated with checkpoint blockade. Receptor source: a human donor with melanoma.

This sequence joins TRBV27 and TRBJ1-2; TRBD1 agrees at 9 bases. This CDR3 is 13 amino acids long. J gave up 8 bases and V 8 bases, and 9 bases lay outside the gene matches. Germline CDR1 and CDR2: MNHEY and SMNVEV (reference sequence). CDR3 region: CASRPTGGKGYTF. DNA for the CDR3: TGTGCCAGCCGACCCACAGGGGGCAAGGGCTACACCTTC.

The chain couples TRBV7-2 to TRBJ1-5; no firm D call. The V end was cut by 3 bases, the J end by 7 bases, with 13 bases between. In germline, CDR1 is SGHTA, CDR2 FQGNSA. This CDR3 region has 14 residues. CDR3 sequence reads: CASSLSLTKQPQHF. The CDR3 nucleotides are TGTGCCAGCAGCTTGTCTTTGACGAAGCAGCCCCAGCATTTT.

The V gene is TRBV19, the J gene TRBJ2-6; D possibly corresponds to TRBD1 (5 bases). Germline-derived CDR1 and CDR2 are LNHDA and SQIVND (reference sequence). The CDR3 contains 16 residues. V lost 5 bases, J lost 3 bases, and 14 bases lay in between. CDR3 nucleotides: TGTGCCAGTAGTTCAATCCAGGGTGTTGGGGCCAACGTCCTGACTTTC. The encoded protein is CASSSIQGVGANVLTF.

This clone was counted a single time. The chain is built from TRBV11-2 and TRBJ2-1; the D is unclear. In germline, CDR1 is SGHAT, CDR2 FQNNGV. CDR3 length: 12 residues. Deletions cut 5 bases from V and 5 bases from J, with 7 bases between. For the CDR3, the DNA is TGTGCCAGCAGCCAAACAGACAATGAGCAGTTCTTC. It codes for CASSQTDNEQFF.

This clone was observed a handful of times. The rearrangement uses TRBV5-1 and TRBJ1-5; a weak D match, TRBD1 (5 bases). The CDR3 has 17 residues. CDR1 and CDR2 (germline): SGHRS, YFSETQ. The V and J ends lost 3 bases and 4 bases respectively, with 20 bases between them. CDR3 nucleotides: TGCGCCAGCAGCTCGCGACCTCAGGGTCTTGGGAATCAGCCCCAGCATTTT. It specifies CASSSRPQGLGNQPQHF. Full variable domain (missing parts from reference TRBV5-1 and TRBJ1-5): KAGVTQTPRYLIKTRGQQVTLSCSPISGHRSVSWYQQTPGQGLQFLFEYFSETQRNKGNFPGRFSGRQFSNSRSEMNVSTLELGDSALYLCASSSRPQGLGNQPQHFGDGTRLSIL.

This clone was observed a few times. The chain has TRBV7-2 and TRBJ1-6; D not certain. This CDR3 has 13 residues. Germline V gene lookup returns CDR1 SGHTA and CDR2 FQGNSA. V was shortened by 5 bases and J by 3 bases, with 5 bases between the two germline ends. Written as DNA, the CDR3 is TGTGCCAGCAGCCGTAGCTATAATTCACCCCTCCACTTT. Translation: CASSRSYNSPLHF.

The chain employs TRBV7-9 and TRBJ1-2; unclear D gene. Germline V gives CDR1 SEHNR, CDR2 FQNEAQ (reference sequence). The CDR3 has 15 residues. Trimming removed 1 base from V and 6 bases from J, with 15 bases in between. The CDR3 protein is CASSLGAARHHGYTF. The CDR3 nucleotides read TGTGCCAGCAGCTTAGGGGCAGCCCGCCACCATGGCTACACCTTC.

The J gene is TRBJ1-6, the V gene TRBV6-4; TRBD1 is a possible D gene (5 bases). Germline values: CDR1 MRHNA, CDR2 SNTAGT. CDR3 length: 14 residues. Between the trimmed V and J ends, which lost 6 bases and 7 bases, there was a span of 13 bases. The CDR3 DNA reads TGTGCCAGCAGCGTGGGACTCGAAAATTCACCCCTCCACTTT. Translated: CASSVGLENSPLHF.

The chain recombines TRBV18 with TRBJ2-6; 7 nucleotides align to TRBD1. The CDR3 contains 18 residues. Germline assignment: CDR1 KGHSH and CDR2 LQKENI. The V and J ends lost 3 bases and 0 bases, in that order; junction bases with no gene match: 8. This CDR3 is CASSPNGQDFSGANVLTF. In DNA, the CDR3 is TGTGCCAGCTCACCTAACGGACAGGACTTCTCTGGGGCCAACGTCCTGACTTTC.

The CDR3: CASSSGTRPYEQYF. The CDR3 DNA reads as TGCGCCAGCAGCTCGGGGACACGACCCTACGAGCAGTACTTC. J is TRBJ2-7 and V is TRBV5-1, with D possibly matching TRBD1 (6 bases). The CDR3 contains 14 residues. Germline loops: CDR1 SGHRS, CDR2 YFSETQ. Between the trimmed V and J ends, which lost 3 bases and 2 bases, there was a span of 12 bases.